Listed below are T cell receptor beta chains from one sample, sequenced in a study of cytomegalovirus exposure and HLA in healthy donors. Assay: immunoSEQ multiplex PCR; the TCRdb copy retains only in-frame clones and omits some. The data contain about 190,000 clones, over 75% of them singletons. The sample consisted of PBMCs. These receptor sequences come from a man aged 45-60 years in good health and CMV-seronegative. CDR3s include the opening cysteine and the closing phenylalanine or tryptophan. Fields, in order: clone size, D gene, J gene, V gene, CDR3 DNA, CDR3 protein. D genes are given only for firm matches. Not all rows give a size; the values are once, few, many and, for expanded clones, a class.

size: -
D: -
J: TRBJ2-4
V: TRBV9
DNA: TGTGCCAGCAGCGGGGGTTACAGCGGAAACATTCAGTACTTC
CDR3: CASSGGYSGNIQYF

size: -
D: -
J: TRBJ1-6
V: TRBV2
DNA: TGTGCCAGCAAGGTAACAGAGTATAATTCACCCCTCCACTTT
CDR3: CASKVTEYNSPLHF

size: -
D: TRBD1
J: TRBJ1-4
V: TRBV19
DNA: TGTGCCAGTTCCCGGGACAGGGCTAATGAAAAACTGTTTTTT
CDR3: CASSRDRANEKLFF

size: -
D: -
J: TRBJ1-1
V: TRBV19
DNA: TGTGCCAGTAGTATCCGGGGGGACACTGAAGCTTTCTTT
CDR3: CASSIRGDTEAFF

size: -
D: -
J: TRBJ1-2
V: TRBV7-9
DNA: TGTGCCAGCAGCCTAAGTGGGGCCCGGAACTATGGCTACACCTTC
CDR3: CASSLSGARNYGYTF

size: -
D: TRBD1
J: TRBJ2-7
V: TRBV18
DNA: TGTGCCAGCTCACCGGGACAGAAATACGAGCAGTACTTC
CDR3: CASSPGQKYEQYF

size: -
D: -
J: TRBJ1-5
V: TRBV6-4
DNA: TGTGCCAGCACTCGCGCCGGGGAAGATAGCAATCAGCCCCAGCATTTT
CDR3: CASTRAGEDSNQPQHF

size: -
D: -
J: TRBJ2-6
V: TRBV7-9
DNA: TGTGCCAGCAGGCCTACCGTTTCTGGGGCCAACGTCCTGACTTTC
CDR3: CASRPTVSGANVLTF

size: -
D: -
J: TRBJ1-2
V: TRBV30
DNA: TGTGCCTGGGAAGGAGACTACTATGGCTACACCTTC
CDR3: CAWEGDYYGYTF

size: -
D: -
J: TRBJ2-5
V: TRBV19
DNA: TGTGCCAGTAGTCCGAGACATCCCTCAGAGACCCAGTACTTC
CDR3: CASSPRHPSETQYF

size: -
D: -
J: TRBJ2-2
V: TRBV2
DNA: TGTGCCAGCGGGGAGACGCATAACACCGGGGAGCTGTTTTTT
CDR3: CASGETHNTGELFF

size: -
D: -
J: TRBJ2-7
V: TRBV7-9
DNA: TGTGCCAGCAGCTTAGCACAGGCCAAATACGAGCAGTACTTC
CDR3: CASSLAQAKYEQYF

size: -
D: TRBD2
J: TRBJ2-7
V: TRBV4-1
DNA: TGCGCCAGCAGCCCCGGACTAGCGGGGGTGTACGAGCAGTACTTC
CDR3: CASSPGLAGVYEQYF

size: -
D: -
J: TRBJ2-2
V: TRBV7-9
DNA: TGTGCCAGCAGCGGTGACACGAACACCGGGGAGCTGTTTTTT
CDR3: CASSGDTNTGELFF

size: -
D: TRBD1
J: TRBJ1-1
V: TRBV29-1
DNA: TGCAGCGCCGAGACAGGGGTCCGTGAAGCTTTCTTT
CDR3: CSAETGVREAFF

size: -
D: -
J: TRBJ1-1
V: TRBV7-2
DNA: TGTGCCAGCAGCTCCAAGAGGACTGAAGCTTTCTTT
CDR3: CASSSKRTEAFF

size: -
D: TRBD2
J: TRBJ2-3
V: TRBV29-1
DNA: TGCACCGTCTCTAGCGGGACCACAGATACGCAGTATTTT
CDR3: CTVSSGTTDTQYF

size: -
D: TRBD1
J: TRBJ2-4
V: TRBV7-9
DNA: TGTTCCAGCAGCTTAGTAGGGACAGACGAAAACATTCAGTACTTC
CDR3: CSSSLVGTDENIQYF

size: -
D: -
J: TRBJ1-1
V: TRBV7-3
DNA: TGTGCCAGCAGTCATGTGAACACTGAAGCTTTCTTT
CDR3: CASSHVNTEAFF

size: -
D: -
J: TRBJ1-2
V: TRBV27
DNA: TGTGCCAGCAGTTTATCTCCTGGAGGGAATGGCTACACCTTC
CDR3: CASSLSPGGNGYTF

size: -
D: -
J: TRBJ2-3
V: TRBV18
DNA: TGTGCCAGCTCACCGGCTGGGGGCAGCACAGATACGCAGTATTTT
CDR3: CASSPAGGSTDTQYF

size: -
D: -
J: TRBJ1-1
V: TRBV6-5
DNA: TGTGCCAGCTCCCAGGGGAACGGTGAAGCTTTCTTT
CDR3: CASSQGNGEAFF

size: -
D: -
J: TRBJ1-3
V: TRBV5-6
DNA: TGTGCCAGCAGCTTGCCCAGGGGATCTGGAAACACCATATATTTT
CDR3: CASSLPRGSGNTIYF

size: -
D: -
J: TRBJ1-3
V: TRBV30
DNA: TGTGCCTGGAGGGGGGGGTTCTACCCTTTCGGAAACACCATATATTTT
CDR3: CAWRGGFYPFGNTIYF

size: few
D: -
J: TRBJ1-5
V: TRBV21-1
DNA: TGTGCCAGCAGCATTGGGACAGCCGCCTCCCCCCAGCATTTT
CDR3: CASSIGTAASPQHF